This is a list of T cell receptor beta chains from one sample in a study of blood T cells in healthy people across ages. TCRdb ran MiXCR on the 5' RACE reads and lists one entry per CDR3 protein. The sample consists of around 650,000 distinct CDR3 sequences, 40% to 45% of them appearing once. Sample: blood. The receptors derive from an elderly man in good health. CDR3s include the opening cysteine and the closing phenylalanine or tryptophan. A D gene is named only where the DNA matches it firmly. Rows may omit the clone size; those that give it use once, few, many or a size class.

v_gene	d_gene	j_gene	abundance	CDR3nt	CDR3aa
TRBV6-2/TRBV6-3	NA	TRBJ2-5	many	TGTGCCAGCACCAATAGCGAGACCCAGTACTTC	CASTNSETQYF
TRBV6-2/TRBV6-3	NA	TRBJ2-5	many	TGTGCCAGCAGTTATAGGTTCGGACAAGAGACCCAGTACTTC	CASSYRFGQETQYF
TRBV9	TRBD2	TRBJ2-5	NA	TGTGCCAGCAGCGTAGCCGGACTAGCGGGTAAAGAGACCCAGTACTTC	CASSVAGLAGKETQYF
TRBV29-1	TRBD1	TRBJ2-7	NA	TGCAGCGTTCAGTTTGGGACAGGGAACAACTACGAGCAGTACTTC	CSVQFGTGNNYEQYF
TRBV5-1	NA	TRBJ2-7	few	TGCGCCAGCAGCTTGGCCCACAACTACGAGCAGTACTTC	CASSLAHNYEQYF
TRBV25-1	NA	TRBJ2-7	NA	TGTGCCAGCAGTGCCCGGGGGACGGGGACCTACGAGCAGTACTTC	CASSARGTGTYEQYF
TRBV9	TRBD2	TRBJ2-3	once	TGTGCCAGCAGCGAAACTAGCGGGGGGCCCTCTAGCACAGATACGCAGTATTTT	CASSETSGGPSSTDTQYF
TRBV10-1	NA	TRBJ2-7	NA	TGCGCCAGCAGTGATCATGGGGGTCAGGCCTACGAGCAGTACTTC	CASSDHGGQAYEQYF
TRBV29-1	NA	TRBJ2-1	many	TGCAGCGTTGAAGACGGGGGCAATGAGCAGTTCTTC	CSVEDGGNEQFF
TRBV5-1	NA	TRBJ2-7	few	TGCGCCAGCAGCTTAGCAGACGGTCACGAGCAGTACTTC	CASSLADGHEQYF
TRBV4-2	NA	TRBJ2-5	NA	TGTGCCAGCAGCACAGGGTCGGAGACCCGGTACTTC	CASSTGSETRYF
TRBV2	TRBD2	TRBJ2-6	NA	TGTGCCAGCTCCATCCGGGGGGGGCTTGGGGCCAACGTCCTGACTTTC	CASSIRGGLGANVLTF
TRBV7-7	TRBD1	TRBJ2-6	NA	TGTGCTACCACTCGAGGGGGCTCCAGCTCTGGGGCCAACGTCCTGACTTTC	CATTRGGSSSGANVLTF
TRBV30	TRBD2	TRBJ2-5	NA	TGTGCCTGGAGGTTCGAATTGGGGACTAGCGGGATGGGAACAGAGACCCAGTACTTC	CAWRFELGTSGMGTETQYF
TRBV12-3/TRBV12-4	NA	TRBJ2-3	NA	TGTGCCAGCAGTCAGAATTCCGCAAGGCAGTATTTT	CASSQNSARQYF
TRBV7-2	NA	TRBJ1-2	NA	TGTGCCAGCAGCCGGGACGGTGGCTATGGCTACACCTTC	CASSRDGGYGYTF
TRBV20-1	TRBD1	TRBJ2-7	NA	TGCAGTGCTATTTCCCGTGGACAGGGAATTAACGAGCAGTACTTC	CSAISRGQGINEQYF
TRBV4-1	TRBD2	TRBJ2-1	few	TGCGCCAGCAGCCAACCGGAGCGGGGGGGCCTAGATGAGCAGTTCTTC	CASSQPERGGLDEQFF
TRBV28	NA	TRBJ2-7	many	TGTGCCAGCAGTTTAACCGGGGCCCCTTACGAGCAGTACTTC	CASSLTGAPYEQYF
TRBV6-5	NA	TRBJ2-4	few	TGTGCCAGCAGTTACGGGAAAGGGGATTTAGCCAAAAACATTCAGTACTTC	CASSYGKGDLAKNIQYF
TRBV4-2	NA	TRBJ2-6	NA	TGTGCCAGCAGCCAAGATGTATTAGCTTCCTCTGGGGCCAACGTCCTGACTTTC	CASSQDVLASSGANVLTF
TRBV7-2	TRBD1	TRBJ1-5	many	TGTGCCAGCAGCCGAGACAGGGTTGGCAATCAGCCCCAGCATTTT	CASSRDRVGNQPQHF
TRBV7-2	TRBD2	TRBJ2-3	few	TGTGCCAGCAGCTTTATAGCGGGGCAGCCAGATACGCAGTATTTT	CASSFIAGQPDTQYF
TRBV7-8	TRBD2	TRBJ2-3	NA	TGTGCCAGCAGCTCGGGGGGGCAGGGGAGTTTCTATAGAGGCACAGATACGCAGTATTTT	CASSSGGQGSFYRGTDTQYF
TRBV20-1	NA	TRBJ1-2	few	TGCAGTGCTAGAGATCGAGGGCTTGGCGGCTACACCTTC	CSARDRGLGGYTF
TRBV6-2/TRBV6-3	NA	TRBJ2-7	NA	TGTGCCAGCAGTTATCCAGGAAAGGGGAGCAACGAGCAGTACTTC	CASSYPGKGSNEQYF
TRBV5-1	NA	TRBJ2-7	once	TGCGCCAGCAGCGTGGCCTCGGGGACCTACGAGCAGTACTTC	CASSVASGTYEQYF
TRBV5-1	NA	TRBJ2-2	NA	TGCGCCAGCAGCTTTCGACCTTCGAACACCGGGGAGCTGTTTTTT	CASSFRPSNTGELFF
TRBV28	TRBD1	TRBJ2-7	few	TGTGCCAGCAGTCTTCTCGACAGGGTGTCCGAGCAGTACTTC	CASSLLDRVSEQYF
TRBV6-5	NA	TRBJ2-3	NA	TGTGCCAGCAGTTACCAGGGAGCGGGAGATACGCAGTATTTT	CASSYQGAGDTQYF
TRBV20-1	NA	TRBJ1-1	NA	TGCAGTGCCTATCGAGAGCAACTTGGGGACACTGAAGCTTTCTTT	CSAYREQLGDTEAFF
TRBV6-5	TRBD1	TRBJ2-7	few	TGTGCCAGCAGTAGGGGACAGGGTGGCAACGAGCAGTACTTC	CASSRGQGGNEQYF
TRBV3-1	NA	TRBJ2-5	NA	TGTGCCAGCAGCCAAGAAAGGTCAGGGGGGCGAGAGACCCAGTACTTC	CASSQERSGGRETQYF
TRBV11-2	NA	TRBJ2-2	NA	TGTGCCAGCAGCTCCCGGACGGCCAGGTCGAACACCGGGGAGCTGTTTTTT	CASSSRTARSNTGELFF
TRBV7-2	NA	TRBJ2-5	NA	TGTGTCAGCAGCCCCCGGACAGTCCAAGAGACCCAGTACTTC	CVSSPRTVQETQYF
TRBV10-3	NA	TRBJ1-5	NA	TGTGCCATCAGTGAGGCCAGGGAAGCTCAGCCCCAGCATTTT	CAISEAREAQPQHF
TRBV5-6	TRBD2	TRBJ2-3	NA	TGTGCCAGCAGCTTGGTACTAGCGGGAGGGCCGATCCAAGATACGCTGTATTTT	CASSLVLAGGPIQDTLYF
TRBV5-1	TRBD1	TRBJ2-7	many	TGCGCCAGCAGGACCGGGACAGGGGGCGTCAACGAGCAGTACTTC	CASRTGTGGVNEQYF
TRBV14	NA	TRBJ2-3	NA	TGTGCCAGCAGCCAGGAGAGCACAGATACGCAGTATTTT	CASSQESTDTQYF
TRBV12-3/TRBV12-4	TRBD1	TRBJ2-3	NA	TGTGCCAGCACCAAGACAGGGGTAGGCCGAGATACGCAGTATTTT	CASTKTGVGRDTQYF
TRBV27	NA	TRBJ2-5	once	TGTGCCAGCAGTGGAGCCCACACGGGGCCCGTAGGGACCCAGTACTTC	CASSGAHTGPVGTQYF
TRBV7-2	TRBD1	TRBJ2-7	NA	TGTGCCAGCAGCTCGACGGACAGGACGTACTACGAGCAGTACTTC	CASSSTDRTYYEQYF
TRBV4-3	NA	TRBJ2-5	many	TGCGCCAGCAGCCAAGCCAATTTAGAGACCCAGTACTTC	CASSQANLETQYF
TRBV6-6	NA	TRBJ1-5	NA	TGTGCCAGCAGTCCAGGGCAGCCCCAGCATTTT	CASSPGQPQHF
TRBV15	NA	TRBJ2-1	NA	TGTGCCACCAGCAGAGAGCCAGGGAACTACAATGAGCAGTTCTTC	CATSREPGNYNEQFF
TRBV28	NA	TRBJ2-5	NA	TGTGCCAGTACTACCCAGAATGAGCAGTACTTC	CASTTQNEQYF
TRBV20-1	TRBD2	TRBJ2-4	NA	TGCAGTGCTCCACAGACTAGCAGGAACAAAAACATTCAGTACTTC	CSAPQTSRNKNIQYF